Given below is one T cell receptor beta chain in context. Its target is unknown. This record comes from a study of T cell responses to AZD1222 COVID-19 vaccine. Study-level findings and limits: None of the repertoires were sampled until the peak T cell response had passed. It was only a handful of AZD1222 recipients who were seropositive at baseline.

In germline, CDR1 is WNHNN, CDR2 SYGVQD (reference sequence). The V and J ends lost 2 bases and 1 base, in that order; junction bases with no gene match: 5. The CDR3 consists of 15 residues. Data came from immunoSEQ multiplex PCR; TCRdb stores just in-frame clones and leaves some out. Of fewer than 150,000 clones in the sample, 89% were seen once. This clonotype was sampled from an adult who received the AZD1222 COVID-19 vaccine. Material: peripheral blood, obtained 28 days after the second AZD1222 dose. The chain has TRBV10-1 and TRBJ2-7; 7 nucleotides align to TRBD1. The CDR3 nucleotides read TGCGCCAGCAGTGAGGGCCAGGGGGTTTCCTACGAGCAGTACTTC. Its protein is CASSEGQGVSYEQYF.